This TCR beta chain came from a study of blood T cells in healthy people across ages. Study-level points and caveats: A roughly linear age-dependent decrease characterized TCR beta diversity per million T cells.

With a J-beta primer mix and a sample-barcoded 5' primer, a second PCR ran about 7 to 12 cycles. MiXCR, run by TCRdb on the 5' RACE reads, gives a single entry per CDR3 protein. The table has more than 800,000 distinct CDR3 sequences, around 43% seen once. Trimming removed 0 bases from V and 5 bases from J, with 14 bases in between. This CDR3 region has 15 residues. Germline CDR1 is DFQATT and CDR2 is SNEGSKA (reference sequence). Concerning this clonotype: Its specificity is not known.

V gene TRBV20-1 combines with J gene TRBJ2-1; a possible D gene is TRBD2 (6 bases). Sequencing input: blood. The receptor comes from a woman in her sixties in good health. Here the CDR3 reads CSAREPGLEDNEQFF. As DNA, the CDR3 is TGCAGTGCTAGAGAACCGGGACTGGAAGACAATGAGCAGTTCTTC.